The entry that follows covers one T cell receptor beta chain sequence. What it recognizes is unknown. These data come from a study of T cells after yellow fever vaccination. Findings of the study overall: Post-booster repertoires again held most primary-vaccination clones (roughly 95% CD4, roughly 88% CD8). The secondary response peaked faster, at day 5 versus 15, but was weaker.

The V and J ends lost 1 base and 7 bases respectively, with 10 bases between them. The CDR3 extends over 13 amino acids. CDR1 is MGHRA and CDR2 is YSYEKL in the germline V gene. TCRdb independently ran MiXCR on the 5' RACE reads; one entry per CDR3 protein. Of 240,000 or so distinct CDR3 sequences in the sample, about 7% are singletons; the top ten hold approximately 0.85%. The chain has TRBV4-1 and TRBJ1-2; the D is unclear. This TCR derives from a man aged 25-45 years who received the YFV17D yellow fever vaccine. The sample here was CD4+ T cells sorted from PBMCs, taken 15 days after the yellow fever booster vaccination. The CDR3 nucleotides are TGCGCCAGCAGCCAAGTATCGGAGGCTGGCTACACCTTC. It encodes CASSQVSEAGYTF.